The 29 T cell receptor beta chains below come from one sample, sequenced in a study of T-cell memory formation after mild COVID-19. Via MiXCR, TCRdb re-called the 5' RACE reads, giving one row per CDR3 protein. Of roughly 100,000 distinct CDR3 sequences listed, around 12% are singletons. The source material was PBMCs or a T cell subset sorted from them (not recorded which). The receptors shown here come from an adult woman who had mild COVID-19 (a few samples of this study predate the infection). Cell type and time point are not known.

In this sample, this clonotype turned up a few times. The chain recombines TRBV5-1 with TRBJ2-7, with D tentatively TRBD2 (5 bases). Germline CDR1 SGHRS, CDR2 YFSETQ. This CDR3 region has 14 residues. Trimming took 0 bases from V and 3 from J, leaving 10 bases between them. CDR3 residues: CASSLAGDFYEQYF. CDR3 in DNA: TGCGCCAGCAGCTTGGCCGGGGATTTCTACGAGCAGTACTTC.

The gene calls are TRBV12-3 or TRBV12-4 and TRBJ2-7; no reliable D call. V dropped 10 bases and J dropped 1 base, with 17 bases sitting between them. The length of the CDR3 is 14 residues. CDR3 protein: CATALGRASYEQYF. The CDR3 nucleotides read TGTGCCACCGCACTTGGACGGGCGTCCTACGAGCAGTACTTC.

The chain is built from TRBV4-1 and TRBJ2-7, with unresolved D. The CDR3 has 13 amino acids. V was pared by 1 base and J by 2 bases, with 6 bases between. The germline gives CDR1 MGHRA, CDR2 YSYEKL. The CDR3 DNA is TGCGCCAGCAGCCAAGTCGGTGCCTACGAGCAGTACTTC. Translated, it gives CASSQVGAYEQYF.

V gene TRBV6-5 combines with J gene TRBJ2-1; D is perhaps TRBD1 (6 bases). V shed 5 bases and J shed 3 bases, with 17 bases lying between them. CDR1 is MNHEY and CDR2 is SVGAGI in the germline V gene. The CDR3 loop spans 16 amino acids. DNA of the CDR3: TGTGCCAGCAGTGATTCAGGGGTTGGGCTCTACAATGAGCAGTTCTTC. Translating it yields CASSDSGVGLYNEQFF.

J is TRBJ2-2 and V is TRBV4-1; TRBD1 might be the D (6 bases). V lost 0 bases, J lost 6 bases, and 14 bases lay in between. The CDR3 has 16 residues. CDR1 is MGHRA and CDR2 is YSYEKL in the germline V gene. CDR3 coding DNA: TGCGCCAGCAGCCAAGATCTCGGGACAAATCCCGGGGAGCTGTTTTTT. It yields the protein CASSQDLGTNPGELFF.

This clonotype was seen many times. The rearrangement joins TRBV24-1 to TRBJ2-3, with D perhaps TRBD1 (6 bases). The ends were cut back, 4 bases at V and 1 base at J, with 14 bases in the middle. This CDR3 contains 16 residues. Germline values: CDR1 KGHDR, CDR2 SFDVKD. The CDR3 nucleotides are TGTGCCACCAGTGACGGACAGCGACTTCGCACAGATACGCAGTATTTT. Protein product: CATSDGQRLRTDTQYF.

The chain carries TRBV27 and TRBJ2-7; 9 bases align to TRBD1. The CDR3 extends over 14 amino acids. The V gene's germline CDR1 is MNHEY and CDR2 SMNVEV (reference sequence). J lost 2 bases, V lost 6 bases, and 5 bases had no gene match. For the CDR3, the DNA is TGTGCCAGCAGCCCCGGGACAGGGCCCTACGAGCAGTACTTC. Translated, it gives CASSPGTGPYEQYF.

This clonotype was seen a few times. The J gene is TRBJ2-7, the V gene TRBV5-1; 8 nucleotides agree with TRBD2. Per the germline V gene, CDR1 is SGHRS and CDR2 is YFSETQ. This CDR3 comprises 15 residues. The junction had 4 bases not matched to a gene; V was cut back by 0 bases and J by 2 bases. CDR3 region: CASSLERGPTYEQYF. CDR3 coding DNA: TGCGCCAGCAGCTTGGAGCGGGGGCCAACCTACGAGCAGTACTTC.

Here the CDR3 DNA reads TGTGCCAGCAGCTTAGCGGGACAGGGGGCCGGGGCCAACGTCCTGACTTTC. It is translated as CASSLAGQGAGANVLTF. This rearrangement joins TRBV7-6 to TRBJ2-6; 12 bases align to TRBD1. Looked up from germline, CDR1 is SGHVS and CDR2 is FNYEAQ. This CDR3 is built from 17 residues. V shed 0 bases and J 4 bases; nucleotides not matched to a gene: 1.

This clonotype was seen repeatedly, ten times or more. V gene TRBV6-5 combines with J gene TRBJ2-3, with unresolved D. CDR3 length: 16 residues. The germline CDR1 and CDR2 sequences are MNHEY and SVGAGI. Trimming took 4 bases from V and 0 from J, leaving 14 bases between them. The CDR3 reads CASSSQFRDSTDTQYF. In DNA form, the CDR3 reads TGTGCCAGCAGTTCCCAGTTCAGAGATAGCACAGATACGCAGTATTTT.

This clonotype was seen a few times. The V and J genes are TRBV29-1 and TRBJ1-1, with D maybe TRBD1 (5 bases). V was trimmed by 6 bases and J by 0 bases, leaving 11 bases between them. The CDR3 is 13 amino acids. Per germline, CDR1 SQVTM and CDR2 ANQGSEA. Written as DNA, the CDR3 is TGCAGCGTGACCGGGACGGTGAACACTGAAGCTTTCTTT. Protein product: CSVTGTVNTEAFF. The full variable domain, its missing parts supplied by reference TRBV29-1 and TRBJ1-1, is SAVISQKPSRDICQRGTSLTIQCQVDSQVTMMFWYRQQPGQSLTLIATANQGSEATYESGFVIDKFPISRPNLTFSTLTVSNMSPEDSSIYLCSVTGTVNTEAFFGQGTRLTVV.

CDR3 region: CASSSLADSREYEQYF. As DNA, the CDR3 is TGTGCCAGTAGCTCCCTGGCGGACTCCAGAGAGTACGAGCAGTACTTC. V usage is TRBV19 and J usage is TRBJ2-7; the D gene is possibly TRBD2 (5 bases). The CDR3 is 16 residues long. CDR1 LNHDA and CDR2 SQIVND come from the germline V gene (reference sequence). V was shortened by 6 bases and J by 4 bases, with 22 bases between the two germline ends. Full variable domain (missing parts from reference TRBV19 and TRBJ2-7): DGGITQSPKYLFRKEGQNVTLSCEQNLNHDAMYWYRQDPGQGLRLIYYSQIVNDFQKGDIAEGYSVSREKKESFPLTVTSAQKNPTAFYLCASSSLADSREYEQYFGPGTRLTVT.

This chain links TRBV5-6 with TRBJ1-4, with TRBD1 identical over 9 bases. Germline V gene lookup returns CDR1 SGHDT and CDR2 YYEEEE. V lost 4 bases and J lost 8; bases outside the gene matches: 9. The length of the CDR3 is 15 residues. The CDR3: CASSITGGVEEKLFF. The DNA for the CDR3 is TGTGCCAGCAGCATTACAGGGGGCGTGGAGGAAAAACTGTTTTTT.

The chain employs TRBV4-2 and TRBJ2-7; perhaps TRBD1 as D (5 bases). The CDR3 spans 15 residues. Germline V gene sequence: CDR1 LGHNA, CDR2 YNFKEQ. Trimming removed 1 base from V and 3 bases from J, with 13 bases in between. CDR3 DNA: TGTGCCAGCAGCCAAGGAAAGGGGTTAGGCTACGAGCAGTACTTC. Translation: CASSQGKGLGYEQYF.

This clonotype has a handful of counts. The rearrangement links TRBV4-2 to TRBJ2-7; D not certain. Per the germline V gene, CDR1 is LGHNA and CDR2 is YNFKEQ. The CDR3 is made up of 13 amino acids. V shed 0 bases and J shed 6 bases, with 9 bases lying between them. The chain's CDR3 is CASSQEYYGEQYF. DNA for the CDR3: TGTGCCAGCAGCCAAGAGTACTACGGCGAGCAGTACTTC.

This clonotype was counted a few times. The genes are TRBV6-5 and TRBJ2-3; 7 bases agree with TRBD2. This CDR3 spans 16 amino acids. CDR1 and CDR2 (germline): MNHEY, SVGAGI. Trimming removed 6 bases from V and 2 bases from J; junction bases left unmatched: 11. In nucleotides, the CDR3 is TGTGCCAGCAGAGCCTTCAGCGGGGCTCCCACAGATACGCAGTATTTT. Its translation: CASRAFSGAPTDTQYF.

As concerns this clonotype: The junction departs from the called germline gene at one end, perhaps through a read error. V is TRBV5-1 and J is TRBJ2-3; 7 bases match TRBD1. The length of the CDR3 is 14 residues. The V gene's germline CDR1 is SGHRS and CDR2 YFSETQ. CDR3 coding DNA: TGCGCCAGCACCCAGACAGGGACCACAGATACGCAGTACTTT. Its translation: CASTQTGTTDTQYF.

V usage is TRBV12-3 or TRBV12-4 and J usage is TRBJ1-1, with D perhaps matching TRBD1 (5 bases). V was shortened by 6 bases and J by 3 bases, with 11 bases between the two germline ends. CDR3 length: 13 amino acids. CDR3: CASSLSTDTEAFF. CDR3 DNA: TGTGCCAGCAGCCTTTCGACAGACACTGAAGCTTTCTTT.

This clonotype showed up many times. V is TRBV6-2 or TRBV6-3 and J is TRBJ2-1; D ambiguous. Germline CDR1 and CDR2: MNHEY and SVGEGT. V lost 4 bases to trimming and J lost 8 bases, with 3 bases between them. CDR3 length equals 10 residues. CDR3 residues: CASSSYEQFF. DNA of the CDR3: TGTGCCAGCAGTTCATATGAGCAGTTCTTC.

This clonotype showed up just a few times. The rearrangement links TRBV20-1 to TRBJ2-5; D is possibly TRBD1 (7 bases). Germline lookup yields CDR1 DFQATT and CDR2 SNEGSKA (reference sequence). The V gene lost 5 bases and the J gene lost 2 bases, with 18 bases spanning the gap. This CDR3 is built from 15 residues. The CDR3 region is CSARNLAGQQETQYF. The CDR3 coding sequence is TGCAGTGCTCGCAACCTTGCGGGACAGCAAGAGACCCAGTACTTC.

V is TRBV29-1 and J is TRBJ2-7, with D perhaps TRBD1 (6 bases). The CDR3 has 13 amino acids. CDR1 is SQVTM, CDR2 ANQGSEA, per germline. V dropped 7 bases and J dropped 2 bases, with 15 bases sitting between them. CDR3 region: CSAQGRGAYEQYF. The CDR3, as DNA: TGCAGCGCCCAGGGCAGGGGAGCCTACGAGCAGTACTTC.

The chain has TRBV14 and TRBJ2-7, with D perhaps TRBD1 (7 bases). V was clipped by 7 bases and J by 5 bases, with 15 bases between them. CDR3 length: 13 residues. Germline CDR1 SGHDN, CDR2 FVKESK. CDR3 loop: CASTRGDWDEQYF. CDR3 nucleotides: TGTGCCAGCACCAGGGGGGATTGGGACGAGCAGTACTTC. Supplemented by reference TRBV14 and TRBJ2-7, the full variable domain reads EAGVTQFPSHSVIEKGQTVTLRCDPISGHDNLYWYRRVMGKEIKFLLHFVKESKQDESGMPNNRFLAERTGGTYSTLKVQPAELEDSGVYFCASTRGDWDEQYFGPGTRLTVT.

This clonotype was seen a few times. The V gene is TRBV7-3, the J gene TRBJ2-3; possibly TRBD2 for D (5 bases). Per germline, CDR1 SGHTA and CDR2 FQGTGA. This CDR3 has 15 residues. V was pared by 5 bases and J by 1 base, with 13 bases between. CDR3 bases: TGTGCCAGCAGCCTACAAGGACTTGGCACAGATACGCAGTATTTT. Translated: CASSLQGLGTDTQYF. Combining the CDR3 with reference TRBV7-3 and TRBJ2-3 gives the whole variable domain GAGVSQTPSNKVTEKGKYVELRCDPISGHTALYWYRQSLGQGPEFLIYFQGTGAADDSGLPNDRFFAVRPEGSVSTLKIQRTERGDSAVYLCASSLQGLGTDTQYFGPGTRLTVL.

This clonotype showed up just a few times. V usage is TRBV20-1 and J usage is TRBJ2-1; no reliable D call. The CDR3 loop spans 11 amino acids. Germline V CDR1 and CDR2: DFQATT, SNEGSKA (reference sequence). Trimming removed 5 bases from V and 0 bases from J, with 2 bases in between. The CDR3 DNA follows: TGCAGTGCTGTCTCCTACAATGAGCAGTTCTTC. It encodes CSAVSYNEQFF.

This clonotype was seen repeatedly, ten times or more. The CDR3 sequence is CASSVGTSEYNEQFF. The CDR3 DNA sequence: TGTGCCAGCAGCGTCGGGACTAGCGAGTACAATGAGCAGTTCTTC. The chain is built from TRBV12-3 or TRBV12-4 and TRBJ2-1; 10 nucleotides align to TRBD2. Trimming removed 6 bases from V and 4 bases from J; junction bases left unmatched: 6. The length of the CDR3 is 15 residues.

The chain has TRBV20-1 and TRBJ2-1, with D possibly TRBD2 on 5 matching bases. The V gene's germline CDR1 is DFQATT and CDR2 SNEGSKA (reference sequence). Trimming took off 5 bases at V and 12 bases at J, with 26 bases between the two ends. The CDR3 loop spans 15 amino acids. CDR3: CSADRSPRAGVLQFF. DNA of the CDR3: TGCAGTGCTGATCGGTCCCCTAGGGCGGGTGTCTTGCAGTTCTTC.

This chain links TRBV5-6 with TRBJ2-1; 10 bases align to TRBD1. The ends lost 2 bases at V and 9 bases at J; junction bases unmatched: 5. The CDR3 has 14 residues. Germline V gene lookup returns CDR1 SGHDT and CDR2 YYEEEE. CDR3 in amino acids: CASSFGWTGGEQFF. The CDR3 nucleotides read TGTGCCAGCAGCTTCGGCTGGACAGGGGGTGAGCAGTTCTTC.

This clonotype has a handful of counts. V and J are TRBV4-1 and TRBJ2-1, with TRBD1 identical over 9 bases. Germline V lookup: CDR1 MGHRA, CDR2 YSYEKL. V shed 1 base, J shed 6 bases, and the junction held 4 bases outside the gene matches. The CDR3 is 15 residues long. In DNA form, the CDR3 reads TGCGCCAGCAGCCAAGGACAGGGGGTCGCCAATGAGCAGTTCTTC. It codes for CASSQGQGVANEQFF.

The chain joins TRBV27 to TRBJ2-7; 7 bases line up with TRBD1. Germline V gene lookup returns CDR1 MNHEY and CDR2 SMNVEV (reference sequence). This CDR3 has 15 residues. Trimming cost V 5 bases and J 3 bases; bases outside gene matches: 10. The CDR3 loop is CASSPGQPSFYEQYF. Written as DNA, the CDR3 is TGTGCCAGCAGTCCGGGACAGCCGAGTTTCTACGAGCAGTACTTC.